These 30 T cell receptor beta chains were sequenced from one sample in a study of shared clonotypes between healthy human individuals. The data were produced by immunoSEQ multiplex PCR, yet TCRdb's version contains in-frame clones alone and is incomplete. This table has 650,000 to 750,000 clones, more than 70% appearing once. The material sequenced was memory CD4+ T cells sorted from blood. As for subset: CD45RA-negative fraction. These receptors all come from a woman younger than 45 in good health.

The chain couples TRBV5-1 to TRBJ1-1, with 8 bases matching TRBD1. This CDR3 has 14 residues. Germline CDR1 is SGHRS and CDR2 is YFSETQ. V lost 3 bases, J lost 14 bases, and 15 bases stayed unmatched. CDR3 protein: CASSSGQGGRVAFF. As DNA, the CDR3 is TGCGCCAGCAGCTCAGGACAGGGAGGGCGTGTAGCCTTCTTT.

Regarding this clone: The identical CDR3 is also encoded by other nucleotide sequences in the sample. This chain's CDR3 is CASSLQGDTEAFF. The CDR3 nucleotides are TGTGCCAGCAGCCTCCAGGGCGACACTGAAGCTTTCTTT. The V gene is TRBV11-2, the J gene TRBJ1-1; a possible D gene is TRBD1 (5 bases). The CDR3 runs to 13 residues. Trimming took 5 bases from V and 3 from J, leaving 10 bases between them. Germline V gene data show CDR1 as SGHAT and CDR2 as FQNNGV.

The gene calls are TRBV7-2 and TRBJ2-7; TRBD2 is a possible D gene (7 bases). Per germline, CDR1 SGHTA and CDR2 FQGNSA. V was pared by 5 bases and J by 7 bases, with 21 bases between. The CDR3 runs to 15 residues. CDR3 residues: CASSQNPGGRGEQYF. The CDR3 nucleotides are TGTGCCAGCAGCCAGAATCCGGGGGGCCGTGGGGAGCAGTACTTC.

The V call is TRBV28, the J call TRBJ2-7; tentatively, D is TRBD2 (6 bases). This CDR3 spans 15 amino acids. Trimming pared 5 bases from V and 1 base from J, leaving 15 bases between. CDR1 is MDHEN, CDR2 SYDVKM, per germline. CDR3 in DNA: TGTGCCAGCAGTCGTTCGGGGCGGGGTTCCTACGAGCAGTACTTC. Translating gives CASSRSGRGSYEQYF.

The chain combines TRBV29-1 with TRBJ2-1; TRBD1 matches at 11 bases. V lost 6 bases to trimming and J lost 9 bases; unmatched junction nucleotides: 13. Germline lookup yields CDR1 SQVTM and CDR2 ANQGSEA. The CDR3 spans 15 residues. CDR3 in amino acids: CSVTGGTGGFGEQFF. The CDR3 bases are TGCAGCGTAACCGGGGGGACAGGGGGTTTCGGTGAGCAGTTCTTC.

CDR3 DNA: TGTGCCACCAGGACGGACGGGGGAAGCAATCAGCCCCAGCATTTT. This sequence encodes CATRTDGGSNQPQHF. The chain links TRBV15 to TRBJ1-5; D may be TRBD1 (5 bases). From germline, CDR1 is LNHNV and CDR2 YYDKDF (reference sequence). V lost 6 bases and J lost 1, with 13 bases in between. The length of the CDR3 is 15 residues.

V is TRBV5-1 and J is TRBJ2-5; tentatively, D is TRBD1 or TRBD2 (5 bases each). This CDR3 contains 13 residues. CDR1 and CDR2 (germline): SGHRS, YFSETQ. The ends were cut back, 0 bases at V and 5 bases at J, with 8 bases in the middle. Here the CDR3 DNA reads TGCGCCAGCAGCTTGGCCGAGGGGGAGACCCAGTACTTC. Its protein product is CASSLAEGETQYF. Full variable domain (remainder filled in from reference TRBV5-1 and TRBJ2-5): KAGVTQTPRYLIKTRGQQVTLSCSPISGHRSVSWYQQTPGQGLQFLFEYFSETQRNKGNFPGRFSGRQFSNSRSEMNVSTLELGDSALYLCASSLAEGETQYFGPGTRLLVL.

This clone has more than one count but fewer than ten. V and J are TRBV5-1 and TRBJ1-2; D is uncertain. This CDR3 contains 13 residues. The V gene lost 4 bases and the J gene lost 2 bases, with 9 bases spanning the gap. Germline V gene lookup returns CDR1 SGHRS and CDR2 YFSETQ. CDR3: CASSEDGNYGYTF. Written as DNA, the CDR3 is TGCGCCAGCAGCGAGGACGGAAACTATGGCTACACCTTC.

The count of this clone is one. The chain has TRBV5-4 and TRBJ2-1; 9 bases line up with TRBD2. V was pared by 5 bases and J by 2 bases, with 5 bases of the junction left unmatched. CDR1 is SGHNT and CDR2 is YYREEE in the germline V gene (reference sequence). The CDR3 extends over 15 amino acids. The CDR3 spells CASSQTSGPYNEQFF. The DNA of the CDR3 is TGTGCCAGCAGTCAGACTAGCGGCCCCTACAATGAGCAGTTCTTC. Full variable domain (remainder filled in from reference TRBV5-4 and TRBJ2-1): ETGVTQSPTHLIKTRGQQVTLRCSSQSGHNTVSWYQQALGQGPQFIFQYYREEENGRGNFPPRFSGLQFPNYSSELNVNALELDDSALYLCASSQTSGPYNEQFFGPGTRLTVL.

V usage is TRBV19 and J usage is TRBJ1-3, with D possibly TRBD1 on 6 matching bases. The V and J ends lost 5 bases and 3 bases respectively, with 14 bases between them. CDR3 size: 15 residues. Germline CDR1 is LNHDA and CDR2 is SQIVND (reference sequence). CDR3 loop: CASSDAGAGGNTIYF. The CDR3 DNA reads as TGTGCCAGTAGTGATGCGGGGGCCGGTGGAAACACCATATATTTT.

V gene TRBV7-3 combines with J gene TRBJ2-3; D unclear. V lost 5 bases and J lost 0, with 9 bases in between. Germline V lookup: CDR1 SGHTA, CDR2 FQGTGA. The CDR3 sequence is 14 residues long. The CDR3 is CASSPDHSTDTQYF. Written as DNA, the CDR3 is TGTGCCAGCAGCCCGGACCACAGCACAGATACGCAGTATTTT.

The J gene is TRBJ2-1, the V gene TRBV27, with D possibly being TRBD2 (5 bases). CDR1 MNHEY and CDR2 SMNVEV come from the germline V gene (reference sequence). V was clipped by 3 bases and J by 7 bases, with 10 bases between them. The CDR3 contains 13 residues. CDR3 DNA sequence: TGTGCCAGCAGTTTCCCCGAGGGAAATGAGCAGTTCTTC. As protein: CASSFPEGNEQFF.

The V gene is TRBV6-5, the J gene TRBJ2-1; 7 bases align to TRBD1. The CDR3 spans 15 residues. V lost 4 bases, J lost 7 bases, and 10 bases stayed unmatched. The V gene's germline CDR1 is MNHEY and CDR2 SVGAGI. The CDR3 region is CASSSQGEGWNEQFF. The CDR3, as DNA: TGTGCCAGCAGTTCCCAGGGGGAAGGTTGGAATGAGCAGTTCTTC.

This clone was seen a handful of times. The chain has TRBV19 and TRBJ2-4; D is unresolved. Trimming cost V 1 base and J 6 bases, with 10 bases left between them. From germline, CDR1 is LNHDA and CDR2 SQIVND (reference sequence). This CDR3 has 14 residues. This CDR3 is CASSIGFTLNIQYF. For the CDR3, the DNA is TGTGCCAGTAGTATAGGTTTCACTTTAAACATTCAGTACTTC.

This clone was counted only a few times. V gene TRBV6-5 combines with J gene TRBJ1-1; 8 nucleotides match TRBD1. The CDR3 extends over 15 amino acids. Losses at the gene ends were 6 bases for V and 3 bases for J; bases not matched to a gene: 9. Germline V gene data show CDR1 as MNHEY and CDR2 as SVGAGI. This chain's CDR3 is CASRRTGRFDTEAFF. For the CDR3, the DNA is TGTGCCAGCAGGCGGACAGGGAGGTTTGACACTGAAGCTTTCTTT.

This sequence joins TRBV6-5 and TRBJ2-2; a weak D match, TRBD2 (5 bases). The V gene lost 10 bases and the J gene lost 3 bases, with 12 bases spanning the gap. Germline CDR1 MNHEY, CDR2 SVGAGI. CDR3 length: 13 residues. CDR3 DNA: TGTGCCACAGGAGGTAATTACACCGGGGAGCTGTTTTTT. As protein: CATGGNYTGELFF.

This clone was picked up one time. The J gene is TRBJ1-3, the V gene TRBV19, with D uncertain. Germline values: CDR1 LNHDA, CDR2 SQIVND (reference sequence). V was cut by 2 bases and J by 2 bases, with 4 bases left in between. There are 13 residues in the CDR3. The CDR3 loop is CASSIFPGNTIYF. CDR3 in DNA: TGTGCCAGTAGTATATTTCCTGGAAACACCATATATTTT.

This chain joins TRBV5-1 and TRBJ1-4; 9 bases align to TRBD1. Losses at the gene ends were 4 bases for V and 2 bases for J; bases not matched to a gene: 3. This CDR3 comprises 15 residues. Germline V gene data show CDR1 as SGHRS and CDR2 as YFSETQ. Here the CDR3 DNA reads TGCGCCAGCAGCCCACAGGGGGCTACTAATGAAAAACTGTTTTTT. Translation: CASSPQGATNEKLFF.

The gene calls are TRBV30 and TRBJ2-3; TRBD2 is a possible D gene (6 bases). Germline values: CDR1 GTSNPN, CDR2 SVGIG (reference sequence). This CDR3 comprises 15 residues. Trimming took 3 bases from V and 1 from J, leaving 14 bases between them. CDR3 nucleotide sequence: TGTGCCTGGAGCAGACTAGTTTTTGGCACAGATACGCAGTATTTT. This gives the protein CAWSRLVFGTDTQYF.

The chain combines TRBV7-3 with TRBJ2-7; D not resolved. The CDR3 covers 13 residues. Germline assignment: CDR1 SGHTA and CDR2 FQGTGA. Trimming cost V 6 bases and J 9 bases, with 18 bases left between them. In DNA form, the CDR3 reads TGTGCCAGCAGTCCCTCTGGGCTTGGCGGGCAGTACTTC. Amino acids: CASSPSGLGGQYF. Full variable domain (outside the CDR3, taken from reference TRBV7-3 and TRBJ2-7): GAGVSQTPSNKVTEKGKYVELRCDPISGHTALYWYRQSLGQGPEFLIYFQGTGAADDSGLPNDRFFAVRPEGSVSTLKIQRTERGDSAVYLCASSPSGLGGQYFGPGTRLTVT.

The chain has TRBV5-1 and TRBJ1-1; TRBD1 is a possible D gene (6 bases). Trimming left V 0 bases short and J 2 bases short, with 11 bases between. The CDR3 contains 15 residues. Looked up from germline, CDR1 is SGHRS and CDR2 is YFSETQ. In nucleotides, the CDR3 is TGCGCCAGCAGCTTGGAGGGCAGGGGAAACACTGAAGCTTTCTTT. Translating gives CASSLEGRGNTEAFF.

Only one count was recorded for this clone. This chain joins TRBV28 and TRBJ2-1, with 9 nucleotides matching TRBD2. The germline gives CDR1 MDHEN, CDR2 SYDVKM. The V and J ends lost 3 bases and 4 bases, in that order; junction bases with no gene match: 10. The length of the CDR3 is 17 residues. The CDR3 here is CASSLNLGAGGYNEQFF. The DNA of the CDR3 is TGTGCCAGCAGTTTGAATCTTGGAGCGGGAGGTTACAATGAGCAGTTCTTC.

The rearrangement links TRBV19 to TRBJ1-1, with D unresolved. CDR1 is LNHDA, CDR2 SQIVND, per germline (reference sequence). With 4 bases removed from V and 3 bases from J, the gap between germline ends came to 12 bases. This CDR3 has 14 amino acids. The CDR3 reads CASSKNRVDTEAFF. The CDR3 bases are TGTGCCAGTAGTAAAAACAGAGTCGACACTGAAGCTTTCTTT. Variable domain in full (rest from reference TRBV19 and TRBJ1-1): DGGITQSPKYLFRKEGQNVTLSCEQNLNHDAMYWYRQDPGQGLRLIYYSQIVNDFQKGDIAEGYSVSREKKESFPLTVTSAQKNPTAFYLCASSKNRVDTEAFFGQGTRLTVV.

This chain's CDR3 is CATGTGRTGELFF. The CDR3, as DNA: TGCGCCACCGGGACAGGGAGGACCGGGGAGCTGTTTTTT. The rearrangement joins TRBV10-1 to TRBJ2-2; 9 bases fit TRBD1. Per germline, CDR1 WNHNN and CDR2 SYGVQD (reference sequence). Trimming took 10 bases from V and 5 from J; bases not matched to a gene: 5. This CDR3 region has 13 residues.

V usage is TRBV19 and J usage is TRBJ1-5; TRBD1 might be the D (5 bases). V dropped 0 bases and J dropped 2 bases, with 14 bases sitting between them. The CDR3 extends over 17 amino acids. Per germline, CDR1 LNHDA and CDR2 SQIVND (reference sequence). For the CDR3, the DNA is TGTGCCAGTAGTATAGATCGGGGCCCTGCGGGCAATCAGCCCCAGCATTTT. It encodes CASSIDRGPAGNQPQHF. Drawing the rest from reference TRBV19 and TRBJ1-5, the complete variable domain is DGGITQSPKYLFRKEGQNVTLSCEQNLNHDAMYWYRQDPGQGLRLIYYSQIVNDFQKGDIAEGYSVSREKKESFPLTVTSAQKNPTAFYLCASSIDRGPAGNQPQHFGDGTRLSIL.

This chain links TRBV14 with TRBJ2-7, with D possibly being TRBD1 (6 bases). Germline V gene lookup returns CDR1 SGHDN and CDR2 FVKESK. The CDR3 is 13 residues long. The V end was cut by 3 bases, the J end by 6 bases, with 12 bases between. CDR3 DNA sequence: TGTGCCAGCAGCCAGAACAGGGTGGGCGAGCAGTACTTC. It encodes CASSQNRVGEQYF.

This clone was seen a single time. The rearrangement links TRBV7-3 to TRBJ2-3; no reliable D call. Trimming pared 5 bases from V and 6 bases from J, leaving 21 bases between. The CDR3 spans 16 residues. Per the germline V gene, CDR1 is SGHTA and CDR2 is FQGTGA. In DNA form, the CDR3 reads TGTGCCAGCAGCCCAGAAGTCAATTTTCAGAGTGATACGCAGTATTTT. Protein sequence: CASSPEVNFQSDTQYF.

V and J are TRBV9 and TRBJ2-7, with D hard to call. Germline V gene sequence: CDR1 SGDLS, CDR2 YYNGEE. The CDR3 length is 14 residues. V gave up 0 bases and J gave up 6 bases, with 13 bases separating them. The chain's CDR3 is CASSVGVGTGEQYF. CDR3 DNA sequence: TGTGCCAGCAGCGTAGGGGTGGGCACGGGCGAGCAGTACTTC. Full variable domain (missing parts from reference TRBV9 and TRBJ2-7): DSGVTQTPKHLITATGQRVTLRCSPRSGDLSVYWYQQSLDQGLQFLIQYYNGEERAKGNILERFSAQQFPDLHSELNLSSLELGDSALYFCASSVGVGTGEQYFGPGTRLTVT.

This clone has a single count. Here the CDR3 DNA reads TGTGCCAGCAGTTTTGGCAGGGTCCCCGACTATGGCTACACCTTC. It encodes CASSFGRVPDYGYTF. This rearrangement joins TRBV27 to TRBJ1-2; maybe TRBD1 (5 bases). CDR1 is MNHEY, CDR2 SMNVEV, per germline (reference sequence). CDR3 length equals 15 residues. The ends were cut back, 3 bases at V and 3 bases at J, with 14 bases in the middle.

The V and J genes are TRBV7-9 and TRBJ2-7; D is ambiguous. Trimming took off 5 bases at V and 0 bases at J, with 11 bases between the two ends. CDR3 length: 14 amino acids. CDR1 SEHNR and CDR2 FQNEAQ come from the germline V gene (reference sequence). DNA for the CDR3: TGTGCCAGCAGCCCGCGACTTAGCTCCTACGAGCAGTACTTC. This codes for CASSPRLSSYEQYF.